Each of the 29 T cell receptor beta chains below was sequenced from the same sample in a study of human T cells and chemical hapten exposure. Time point reported: patch test 2, 6 weeks after DPC sensitization. Described treatment: therapeutic diphenylcyclopropenone sensitization with weekly scalp DPC. TCRdb redid the calling of the RACE reads with MiXCR, one entry per CDR3 protein. The top ten clones hold 3.2% of a sample with 95,000 or so distinct CDR3 sequences, about an eighth of them seen once. The sample in question was whole blood, obtained in connection with sensitization to the hapten diphenylcyclopropenone (DPC). Source of these receptors: a woman aged 40-49 years with alopecia areata. Some clones in this sample may be carry-over from other donors' samples.

This clonotype has more than one count but fewer than ten. The chain carries TRBV2 and TRBJ1-1, with D unresolved. The germline CDR1 and CDR2 sequences are SNHLY and FYNNEI. V shed 4 bases and J shed 4 bases, with 7 bases lying between them. The CDR3 runs 12 residues. CDR3 sequence: CASSGAITEAFF. The CDR3 nucleotides read TGTGCCAGCAGTGGGGCCATCACTGAAGCTTTCTTT.

In this sample, this clonotype turned up a few times. The chain couples TRBV12-3 or TRBV12-4 to TRBJ1-1; no reliable D call. With 6 bases removed from V and 5 bases from J, the gap between germline ends came to 7 bases. CDR3 length equals 11 residues. CDR3 DNA sequence: TGTGCCAGCAGAGTATTGACTGAAGCTTTCTTT. Its translation: CASRVLTEAFF.

About this clonotype: One end of the junction fails to match germline, which may point to a read error. The CDR3 region has the DNA TGTGCCGGAGCCAAAGGACCTAACTATGGCAACACCTTC. Translating it yields CAGAKGPNYGNTF. V is TRBV12-3 or TRBV12-4 and J is TRBJ1-2; D is unresolved. The CDR3 runs 13 residues.

This clonotype was seen a few times. The CDR3 DNA is TGTGCCAGCAGTTACGAGGCATACAATGAGCAGTTCTTC. Protein product: CASSYEAYNEQFF. This chain links TRBV6-2 or TRBV6-3 with TRBJ2-1; D is uncertain. The CDR3 is made up of 13 amino acids. Per the germline V gene, CDR1 is MNHEY and CDR2 is SVGEGT. Trimming took 2 bases from V and 4 from J, leaving 6 bases between them.

In regard to this clonotype: This may be a read error: a much more frequent sequence differs by one nucleotide. This CDR3 reads CARRSAGGMETQYF. For the CDR3, the DNA is TGTGCCAGGAGGAGCGCAGGGGGCATGGAGACCCAGTACTTC. The rearrangement links TRBV6-6 to TRBJ2-5; 8 positions agree with TRBD1. The CDR3 extends over 14 amino acids. CDR1 is MNHNY and CDR2 is SVGAGI in the germline V gene (reference sequence). V trimming: 9 bases; J trimming: 5 bases; junction bases outside the gene matches: 11.

At least ten counts were recorded for this clonotype. The genes are TRBV12-3 or TRBV12-4 and TRBJ1-2, with D perhaps TRBD1 (6 bases). Trimming shortened V by 3 bases and J by 4 bases, and 15 bases separated the two germline ends. CDR3 length equals 15 residues. The CDR3 DNA follows: TGTGCCAGCAGTTTGGTTCCCAGGGGCCCCTATGGCTACACCTTC. Protein sequence: CASSLVPRGPYGYTF.

The chain has TRBV20-1 and TRBJ1-1; 7 bases match TRBD1. This CDR3 is built from 12 residues. Unmatched junction bases numbered 3, after V lost 7 bases and J lost 1 base. Germline V CDR1 and CDR2: DFQATT, SNEGSKA (reference sequence). The CDR3 region has the DNA TGCAGTGTTCAGGGGGGGAACACTGAAGCTTTCTTT. Translated, it gives CSVQGGNTEAFF.

This clonotype was seen at least ten times. The chain employs TRBV28 and TRBJ2-1; 9 bases are a match to TRBD2. This CDR3 comprises 15 residues. The V segment lost 6 bases and the J segment 4 bases; nucleotides outside the gene matches: 7. Germline V gene sequence: CDR1 MDHEN, CDR2 SYDVKM. CDR3 sequence: CASRLAGTMYNEQFF. The CDR3 region has the DNA TGTGCCAGCAGGCTAGCGGGAACGATGTACAATGAGCAGTTCTTC.

Regarding this clonotype: This clone may be a read error of a much larger clone one base away. The chain couples TRBV3-1 to TRBJ2-1; D perhaps matches TRBD2 (5 bases). The CDR3 length is 11 residues. The ends were cut back, 2 bases at V and 9 bases at J, with 5 bases in the middle. The germline gives CDR1 LGHDT, CDR2 YNNKEL (reference sequence). The DNA for the CDR3 is TGTGCCAGCAGCCAACGGGGTGAGCAGTTCTTC. Translating it yields CASSQRGEQFF.

This clonotype was seen more than once but under ten times. This chain uses TRBV5-4 with TRBJ2-7; 8 bases are shared with TRBD1. The CDR3 covers 16 residues. V lost 4 bases to trimming and J lost 5 bases; unmatched junction nucleotides: 14. The germline V gene encodes CDR1 SGHNT and CDR2 YYREEE (reference sequence). The CDR3 loop is CASSPGTGRVSDEQYF. In DNA form, the CDR3 reads TGTGCCAGCAGCCCCGGGACAGGTCGGGTGAGCGACGAGCAGTACTTC.

J is TRBJ2-3 and V is TRBV9; TRBD1 agrees at 8 bases. Unmatched junction bases numbered 3, after V lost 2 bases and J lost 4 bases. CDR3 length equals 14 residues. Germline V gene lookup returns CDR1 SGDLS and CDR2 YYNGEE. The CDR3 bases are TGTGCCAGCAGCGTCGACAGGGGCGCAGATACGCAGTATTTT. Protein product: CASSVDRGADTQYF.

V usage is TRBV7-2 and J usage is TRBJ2-3; D not resolved. CDR3 length equals 14 residues. Trimming pared 0 bases from V and 0 bases from J, leaving 4 bases between. CDR1 is SGHTA and CDR2 is FQGNSA in the germline V gene. The CDR3 here is CASSLARSTDTQYF. CDR3 bases: TGTGCCAGCAGCTTAGCGCGGAGCACAGATACGCAGTATTTT. Full variable domain (remainder filled in from reference TRBV7-2 and TRBJ2-3): GAGVSQSPSNKVTEKGKDVELRCDPISGHTALYWYRQSLGQGLEFLIYFQGNSAPDKSGLPSDRFSAERTGGSVSTLTIQRTQQEDSAVYLCASSLARSTDTQYFGPGTRLTVL.

The chain combines TRBV27 with TRBJ2-7; D ambiguous. The ends were cut back, 4 bases at V and 3 bases at J, with 13 bases in the middle. Looked up from germline, CDR1 is MNHEY and CDR2 is SMNVEV (reference sequence). The CDR3 contains 14 residues. The CDR3 DNA reads as TGTGCCAGCAGTTCCCCACTCCTCCTCTACGAGCAGTACTTC. Translated, it gives CASSSPLLLYEQYF.

The V gene is TRBV20-1, the J gene TRBJ2-4; TRBD2 might be the D (5 bases). This CDR3 spans 16 amino acids. V shed 0 bases and J shed 0 bases, with 12 bases lying between them. Germline lookup yields CDR1 DFQATT and CDR2 SNEGSKA (reference sequence). The CDR3 region has the DNA TGCAGTGCTAGAGATCCCGCCGGGGTAGCCAAAAACATTCAGTACTTC. Amino acid sequence: CSARDPAGVAKNIQYF.

This clonotype was recorded many times. This chain connects TRBV7-2 to TRBJ1-5; D is perhaps TRBD1 (6 bases). The germline V gene has CDR1 SGHTA and CDR2 FQGNSA. V shed 5 bases and J shed 3 bases, with 17 bases lying between them. The CDR3 covers 16 residues. The CDR3 region is CASSQGMAGDNQPQHF. Written as DNA, the CDR3 is TGTGCCAGCAGCCAGGGGATGGCAGGGGACAATCAGCCCCAGCATTTT.

This clonotype was detected ten times or more. This sequence joins TRBV18 and TRBJ2-7, with 8 bases aligning to TRBD2. Per the germline V gene, CDR1 is KGHSH and CDR2 is LQKENI. The CDR3 sequence is 14 residues long. V trimming: 6 bases; J trimming: 0 bases; junction bases outside the gene matches: 4. The CDR3 sequence: CASSSGGSSYEQYF. The CDR3 bases are TGTGCCAGCTCCTCGGGAGGGAGCTCCTACGAGCAGTACTTC.

CDR3 nucleotides: TGCAGTGCCTTGGACCGCTTACCCTACGAGCAGTACTTC. This translates into CSALDRLPYEQYF. The chain has TRBV20-1 and TRBJ2-7, with D unclear. The CDR3 length is 13 residues. Trimming removed 6 bases from V and 2 bases from J, with 14 bases in between. Germline CDR1 is DFQATT and CDR2 is SNEGSKA (reference sequence).

The sample holds many counts of this clonotype. This rearrangement joins TRBV6-5 to TRBJ1-3; no reliable D call. The CDR3 consists of 15 residues. Per the germline V gene, CDR1 is MNHEY and CDR2 is SVGAGI. Trimming cost V 6 bases and J 9 bases, with 21 bases left between them. The CDR3, as DNA: TGTGCCAGCAGCAAGACCGGGCGGCGACCGGGCACCATATATTTT. It codes for CASSKTGRRPGTIYF.

This clonotype was detected ten times or more. The chain's CDR3 is CASSSYPGTGQPQHF. The DNA for the CDR3 is TGTGCCAGCAGCTCCTACCCCGGGACAGGTCAGCCCCAGCATTTT. The rearrangement joins TRBV27 to TRBJ1-5, with TRBD1 matching 8 bases. With 6 bases clipped from V and 6 bases from J, the junction kept 10 bases outside the gene matches. The germline CDR1 and CDR2 sequences are MNHEY and SMNVEV (reference sequence). CDR3 size: 15 residues.

This clonotype was observed many times. J is TRBJ1-2 and V is TRBV7-2; D possibly corresponds to TRBD1 (5 bases). This CDR3 comprises 15 residues. The germline gives CDR1 SGHTA, CDR2 FQGNSA. V was cut by 4 bases and J by 5 bases, with 17 bases left in between. CDR3 protein: CASSSSRRGGYGYTF. The CDR3 DNA is TGTGCCAGCAGCTCCTCCAGGCGTGGGGGGTATGGCTACACCTTC.

This clonotype was seen repeatedly, ten times or more. The chain is built from TRBV18 and TRBJ1-1, with a tentative D call TRBD1 (6 bases). Germline V CDR1 and CDR2: KGHSH, LQKENI. This CDR3 contains 13 residues. Trimming pared 4 bases from V and 10 bases from J, leaving 16 bases between. CDR3 DNA sequence: TGTGCCAGCTCACGCTACAGGGATAGGGGAGCTTTCTTT. This codes for CASSRYRDRGAFF.

This clonotype was detected ten times or more. The chain employs TRBV15 and TRBJ1-5; D is perhaps TRBD1 (5 bases). Trimming took 2 bases from V and 6 from J, leaving 14 bases between them. From germline, CDR1 is LNHNV and CDR2 YYDKDF (reference sequence). The CDR3 loop spans 15 amino acids. In DNA, the CDR3 is TGTGCCACCAGCAGATCGCAGGGAGCCTTTCAGCCCCAGCATTTT. Protein: CATSRSQGAFQPQHF.

The chain couples TRBV4-2 to TRBJ2-3; TRBD1 might be the D (6 bases). The germline V and J ends were trimmed by 4 bases and 1 base, with 9 bases remaining between them. The CDR3 sequence is 14 residues long. Germline CDR1 LGHNA, CDR2 YNFKEQ. The CDR3 reads CASSRDTGTDTQYF. CDR3 sequence (DNA): TGTGCCAGCAGCCGGGACACTGGCACAGATACGCAGTATTTT.

The genes are TRBV19 and TRBJ2-7, with TRBD1 identical over 9 bases. CDR3 length equals 15 residues. From germline, CDR1 is LNHDA and CDR2 SQIVND (reference sequence). V lost 4 bases to trimming and J lost 1 base; unmatched junction nucleotides: 5. Here the CDR3 reads CASSTQGQGSYEQYF. DNA for the CDR3: TGTGCCAGTAGTACCCAGGGACAGGGATCCTACGAGCAGTACTTC.

The chain has TRBV5-6 and TRBJ2-2, with D perhaps matching TRBD1 (5 bases). The V end was cut by 0 bases, the J end by 1 base, with 7 bases between. Germline V CDR1 and CDR2: SGHDT, YYEEEE. CDR3 length: 15 residues. CDR3 DNA: TGTGCCAGCAGCTTGGGACAGCAGAACACCGGGGAGCTGTTTTTT. It codes for CASSLGQQNTGELFF.

There are a few counts of this clonotype. V usage is TRBV2 and J usage is TRBJ2-7; D is possibly TRBD2 (6 bases). With 7 bases removed from V and 0 bases from J, the gap between germline ends came to 13 bases. This CDR3 comprises 14 residues. Germline V gives CDR1 SNHLY, CDR2 FYNNEI. The CDR3 DNA sequence: TGTGCCAGCATCGGAGGGCGTAACTCCTACGAGCAGTACTTC. Protein sequence: CASIGGRNSYEQYF. Full variable domain (rest looked up from reference TRBV2 and TRBJ2-7): EPEVTQTPSHQVTQMGQEVILRCVPISNHLYFYWYRQILGQKVEFLVSFYNNEISEKSEIFDDQFSVERPDGSNFTLKIRSTKLEDSAMYFCASIGGRNSYEQYFGPGTRLTVT.

The chain recombines TRBV3-2 with TRBJ1-2; TRBD1 is the table's D call, not checked against the DNA. TRBV3-2 is a pseudogene segment. CDR3 length equals 14 residues. The DNA for the CDR3 is TGTGCCAGCAGTAGACAGGGGGCTGATTATGGCTACACCTTC. This encodes CASSRQGADYGYTF.

Many counts were recorded for this clonotype. The rearrangement uses TRBV12-3 or TRBV12-4 and TRBJ2-1; unclear D gene. V lost 6 bases to trimming and J lost 6 bases, with 18 bases between them. The CDR3 is 15 residues long. The DNA of the CDR3 is TGTGCCAGCAGCCCTGAGGTAGGTTCGGCCAATGAGCAGTTCTTC. It yields the protein CASSPEVGSANEQFF.

The chain carries TRBV20-1 and TRBJ1-1; a weak D match, TRBD1 (6 bases). Per germline, CDR1 DFQATT and CDR2 SNEGSKA (reference sequence). The V end was cut by 4 bases, the J end by 2 bases, with 17 bases between. This CDR3 comprises 15 residues. CDR3 bases: TGCAGTGCTAATAGGGGGGCAGTGCGCAACACTGAAGCTTTCTTT. This encodes CSANRGAVRNTEAFF.